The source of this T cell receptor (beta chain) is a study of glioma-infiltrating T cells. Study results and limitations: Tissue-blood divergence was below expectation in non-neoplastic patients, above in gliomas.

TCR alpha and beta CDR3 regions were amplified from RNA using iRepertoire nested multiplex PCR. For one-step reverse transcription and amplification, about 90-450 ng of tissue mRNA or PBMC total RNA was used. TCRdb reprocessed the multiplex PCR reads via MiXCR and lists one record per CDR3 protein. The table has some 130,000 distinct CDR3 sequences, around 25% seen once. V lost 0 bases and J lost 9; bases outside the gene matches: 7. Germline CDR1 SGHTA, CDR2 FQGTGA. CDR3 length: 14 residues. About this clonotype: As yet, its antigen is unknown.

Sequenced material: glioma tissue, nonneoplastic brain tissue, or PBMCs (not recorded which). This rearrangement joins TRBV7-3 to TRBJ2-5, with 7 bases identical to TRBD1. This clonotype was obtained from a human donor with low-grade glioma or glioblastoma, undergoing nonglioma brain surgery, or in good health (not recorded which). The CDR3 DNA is TGTGCCAGCAGCTTAACAGGGGGCCTCGGGGCCCAGTACTTC. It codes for CASSLTGGLGAQYF.